The TCR beta chain described here comes from a study of T cell responses to AZD1222 COVID-19 vaccine. Remarks on this clone: Its antigen is not known.

The protocol was immunoSEQ multiplex PCR, while the TCRdb copy is restricted to in-frame clones and leaves out a portion. The data show approximately 64,000 clones, about four fifths seen once. Overall study findings and caveats: Seropositivity was recorded at baseline in only 6 or 7 AZD1222 recipients. Repertoire sampling was restricted to post-peak T cell response timepoints. Clonal diversity may have been underestimated, and the donors were mostly white British, with more females than males. There were vaccine-associated CD4 TCRs across spike, dominant at 160-218 and 743-854.

CDR1 SGHNT and CDR2 YENEEA come from the germline V gene. V lost 1 base, J lost 1 base, and 8 bases lay in between. The CDR3 length is 15 residues. This specimen was peripheral blood, taken on day 0 of AZD1222 vaccination. This sequence joins TRBV11-3 and TRBJ1-3; D is unresolved. This sequence was found in an adult in good health. The CDR3 is CASSLAWGSGNTIYF. The CDR3 DNA is TGTGCCAGCAGCTTAGCATGGGGATCTGGAAACACCATATATTTT.